This T cell receptor (beta chain) comes out of a study of sequential checkpoint blockade in melanoma. Study-level background: First-line arms were nivolumab then ipilimumab, or the reverse, randomized 1:1. TCRbeta immunosequencing was performed on DNA from roughly 90 pretreatment melanoma tumor samples. The study's findings and limits: PD-L1 staining and CD8+ counts, not mutational load, tracked tumor T-cell clonality.

The germline CDR1 and CDR2 sequences are LNHDA and SQIVND (reference sequence). Trimming took off 1 base at V and 1 base at J, with 10 bases between the two ends. There are 15 residues in the CDR3. Specified treatment: randomized to nivolumab then ipilimumab (arm A) or the reverse (arm B). Patients had received no earlier DNA-damaging chemotherapy. About this clone itself: The antigen remains unidentified.

Some clones are missing from TCRdb's copy, which holds only in-frame ones; the method was immunoSEQ multiplex PCR. This table has about 13,000 clones, under 25% appearing once. The input for sequencing was tumor tissue (inferred from file names), taken from a patient given nivolumab and ipilimumab in sequence. V gene TRBV19 combines with J gene TRBJ1-1, with D possibly being TRBD1 (5 bases). The TCR was taken from a human donor with melanoma. The CDR3 DNA sequence: TGTGCCAGTAGTATAGGGGCAGGGACGAACACTGAAGCTTTCTTT. Translating gives CASSIGAGTNTEAFF.